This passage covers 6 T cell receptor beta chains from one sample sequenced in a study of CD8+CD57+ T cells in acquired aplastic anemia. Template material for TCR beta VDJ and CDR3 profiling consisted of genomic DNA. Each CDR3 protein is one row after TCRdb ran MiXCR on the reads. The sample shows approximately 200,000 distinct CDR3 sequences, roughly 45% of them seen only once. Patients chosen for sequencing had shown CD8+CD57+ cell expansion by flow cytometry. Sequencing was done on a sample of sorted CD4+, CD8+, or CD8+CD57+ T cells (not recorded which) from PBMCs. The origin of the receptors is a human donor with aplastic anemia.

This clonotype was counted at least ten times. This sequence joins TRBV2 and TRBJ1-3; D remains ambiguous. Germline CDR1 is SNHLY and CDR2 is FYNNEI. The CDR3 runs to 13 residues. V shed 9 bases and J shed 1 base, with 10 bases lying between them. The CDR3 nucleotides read TGTGCCAGGAGGGCAGCATCTGGAAACACCATATATTTT. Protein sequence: CARRAASGNTIYF.

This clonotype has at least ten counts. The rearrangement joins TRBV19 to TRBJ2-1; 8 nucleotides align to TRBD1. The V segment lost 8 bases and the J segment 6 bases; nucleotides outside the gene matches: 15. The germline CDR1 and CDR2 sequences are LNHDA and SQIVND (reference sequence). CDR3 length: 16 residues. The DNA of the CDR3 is TGTGCCAGTGAGGCTGCAGGGGGCACTTTTGTCAATGAGCAGTTCTTC. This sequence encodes CASEAAGGTFVNEQFF.

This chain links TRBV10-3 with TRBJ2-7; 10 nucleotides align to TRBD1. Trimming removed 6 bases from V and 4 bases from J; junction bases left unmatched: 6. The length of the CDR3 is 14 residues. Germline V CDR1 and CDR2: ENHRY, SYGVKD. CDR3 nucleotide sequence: TGTGCCATCAGCTCGGGGACAGGGGTTTACGAGCAGTACGTC. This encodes CAISSGTGVYEQYV.

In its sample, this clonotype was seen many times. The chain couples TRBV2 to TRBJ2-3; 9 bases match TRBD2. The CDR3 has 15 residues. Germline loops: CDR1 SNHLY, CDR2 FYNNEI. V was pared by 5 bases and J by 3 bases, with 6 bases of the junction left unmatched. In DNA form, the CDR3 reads TGTGCCAGCAGTATGGCGGGGGGGCCAACAGATACGCAGTATTTT. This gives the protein CASSMAGGPTDTQYF. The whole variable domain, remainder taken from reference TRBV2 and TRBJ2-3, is EPEVTQTPSHQVTQMGQEVILRCVPISNHLYFYWYRQILGQKVEFLVSFYNNEISEKSEIFDDQFSVERPDGSNFTLKIRSTKLEDSAMYFCASSMAGGPTDTQYFGPGTRLTVL.

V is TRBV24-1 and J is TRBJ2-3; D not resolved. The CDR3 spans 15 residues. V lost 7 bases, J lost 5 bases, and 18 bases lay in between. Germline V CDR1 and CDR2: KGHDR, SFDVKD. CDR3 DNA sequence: TGTGCCACCAGGCCAGGCACGTCAACGGTAGATACGCAGTATTTT. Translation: CATRPGTSTVDTQYF.

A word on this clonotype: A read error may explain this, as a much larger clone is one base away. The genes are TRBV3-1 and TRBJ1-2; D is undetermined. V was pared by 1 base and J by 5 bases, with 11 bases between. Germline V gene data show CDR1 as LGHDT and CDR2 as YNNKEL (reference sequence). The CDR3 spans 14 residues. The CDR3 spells CASSQGSWRYGYTF. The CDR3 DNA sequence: TGTGCCAGCAGCCAAGGTTCCTGGAGGTATGGCTACACCTTC. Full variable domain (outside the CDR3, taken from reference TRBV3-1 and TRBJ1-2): DTAVSQTPKYLVTQMGNDKSIKCEQNLGHDTMYWYKQDSKKFLKIMFSYNNKELIINETVPNRFSPKSPDKAHLNLHINSLELGDSAVYFCASSQGSWRYGYTFGSGTRLTVV.